These 21 T cell receptor beta chains share one sample of origin, sequenced in a study of a mutant IDH1 vaccine in newly diagnosed glioma. Profiled with immunoSEQ multiplex PCR; TCRdb holds only in-frame clones, not every one. This table holds some 54,000 clones, 91% found once. Their target antigens are unknown. Stated time point: week 11, during vaccination. Mutant IDH1 20-mer peptide, at 300 ug, made up each vaccine dose, with topical imiquimod. The sample in question was PBMCs, obtained from a glioma patient whose treatment included an IDH1 peptide vaccine. The receptors were gathered from a man aged 50-59 years with glioma.

The gene calls are TRBV30 and TRBJ2-7, with D perhaps being TRBD1 or TRBD2 (5 bases each). The CDR3 totals 13 residues. Trimming shortened V by 4 bases and J by 3 bases, and 13 bases separated the two germline ends. CDR1 is GTSNPN and CDR2 is SVGIG in the germline V gene (reference sequence). The CDR3 coding sequence is TGTGCCTGGACGCCAGGGACCGGCTACGAGCAGTACTTC. It is translated as CAWTPGTGYEQYF.

The CDR3 DNA is TGTGCCAGCAGCTTATCCCGGGGGAGTAGGGACGAGCAGTACTTC. It translates to CASSLSRGSRDEQYF. The chain recombines TRBV7-9 with TRBJ2-7, with D tentatively TRBD2 (6 bases). Germline V CDR1 and CDR2: SEHNR, FQNEAQ (reference sequence). The CDR3 is 15 residues long. V lost 2 bases to trimming and J lost 5 bases, with 16 bases between them.

V gene TRBV6-5 combines with J gene TRBJ2-1, with D uncertain. The CDR3 length is 15 residues. Trimming removed 2 bases at V and 10 bases at J, with 18 bases between. Looked up from germline, CDR1 is MNHEY and CDR2 is SVGAGI. DNA of the CDR3: TGTGCCAGCAGTTACCAGAGTGGTGGTTTTGGGGAGCAGTTCTTC. It is translated as CASSYQSGGFGEQFF.

The CDR3 DNA follows: TGTGCCAGTAGTATTGGGGGGTGGCGGCGCACTGAAGCTTTCTTT. This codes for CASSIGGWRRTEAFF. The J gene is TRBJ1-1, the V gene TRBV19, with D possibly matching TRBD1 (5 bases). CDR3 size: 15 residues. V lost 3 bases to trimming and J lost 4 bases, with 15 bases between them. Looked up from germline, CDR1 is LNHDA and CDR2 is SQIVND (reference sequence).

V and J are TRBV27 and TRBJ2-1; D unclear. Germline V gene data show CDR1 as MNHEY and CDR2 as SMNVEV (reference sequence). This CDR3 contains 14 residues. Trimming took 2 bases from V and 6 from J, leaving 11 bases between them. The CDR3 nucleotides are TGTGCCAGCAGTTTAGTTCTTAGCACCAATGAGCAGTTCTTC. Protein: CASSLVLSTNEQFF.

This chain connects TRBV6-5 to TRBJ2-7; the D gene is possibly TRBD1 (7 bases). Germline assignment: CDR1 MNHEY and CDR2 SVGAGI. V was pared by 7 bases and J by 7 bases, with 17 bases between. The CDR3 has 13 amino acids. CDR3 DNA sequence: TGTGCCAGCACAGGGGGGTCCTTGGGAGAGCAGTACTTC. Translation gives CASTGGSLGEQYF.

The chain carries TRBV5-5 and TRBJ1-2, with 7 bases that match TRBD1. Germline lookup yields CDR1 SGHKS and CDR2 YYEKEE (reference sequence). The ends lost 3 bases at V and 4 bases at J; junction bases unmatched: 9. The CDR3 covers 15 residues. The DNA of the CDR3 is TGTGCCAGCAGCTCGGAACCGACAGGGTTCTATGGCTACACCTTC. This translates into CASSSEPTGFYGYTF.

The chain uses TRBV11-2 and TRBJ1-6, with a weak D call TRBD1 (5 bases). CDR1 is SGHAT and CDR2 is FQNNGV in the germline V gene. V lost 0 bases to trimming and J lost 6 bases, with 9 bases between them. The CDR3 runs 15 residues. This chain's CDR3 is CASSLEGDLNSPLHF. For the CDR3, the DNA is TGTGCCAGCAGCTTAGAGGGGGACCTTAATTCACCCCTCCACTTT.

The CDR3 loop reads CASSFTSGGNSYEQYF. As DNA, the CDR3 is TGTGCCAGCAGCTTCACTAGCGGGGGGAACTCCTACGAGCAGTACTTC. This chain links TRBV7-2 with TRBJ2-7; the match to TRBD2 covers 12 bases. Losses at the gene ends were 3 bases for V and 0 bases for J; bases not matched to a gene: 3. The CDR3 spans 16 residues. CDR1 is SGHTA and CDR2 is FQGNSA in the germline V gene.

V usage is TRBV4-1 and J usage is TRBJ2-1; TRBD2 matches 9 bases. The CDR3 loop spans 18 amino acids. Trimming removed 1 base from V and 4 bases from J; junction bases left unmatched: 11. The germline V gene encodes CDR1 MGHRA and CDR2 YSYEKL. The CDR3 coding sequence is TGCGCCAGCAGCCAAGGGCCCAGCGGGGGGACCTATTACAATGAGCAGTTCTTC. This encodes CASSQGPSGGTYYNEQFF.

The chain is built from TRBV6-6 and TRBJ2-3; no clear D gene. The CDR3 length is 11 residues. Germline loops: CDR1 MNHNY, CDR2 SVGAGI (reference sequence). Between the trimmed V and J ends, which lost 6 bases and 2 bases, there was a span of 3 bases. CDR3 coding DNA: TGTGCCAGCAGCCCCACAGATACGCAGTATTTT. Its protein product is CASSPTDTQYF.

V is TRBV7-6 and J is TRBJ2-7; the D is unclear. Per the germline V gene, CDR1 is SGHVS and CDR2 is FNYEAQ. V lost 3 bases, J lost 6 bases, and 9 bases lay in between. The CDR3 spans 12 residues. The CDR3: CASSFLPGEQYF. Here the CDR3 DNA reads TGTGCCAGCAGCTTTTTACCGGGCGAGCAGTACTTC. Complete variable domain (other parts from reference TRBV7-6 and TRBJ2-7): GAGVSQSPRYKVTKRGQDVALRCDPISGHVSLYWYRQALGQGPEFLTYFNYEAQQDKSGLPNDRFSAERPEGSISTLTIQRTEQRDSAMYRCASSFLPGEQYFGPGTRLTVT.

The genes are TRBV4-2 and TRBJ2-1; TRBD2 aligns across 9 bases. V gave up 3 bases and J gave up 3 bases; unmatched junction bases: 12. This CDR3 is built from 18 residues. CDR1 is LGHNA and CDR2 is YNFKEQ in the germline V gene. CDR3 coding DNA: TGTGCCAGCAGCCAGGTAGTACGGCGGGAGGGAGTCTACAATGAGCAGTTCTTC. Translation: CASSQVVRREGVYNEQFF.

This sequence joins TRBV2 and TRBJ2-5, with 12 nucleotides matching TRBD2. CDR3 size: 15 residues. Germline CDR1 is SNHLY and CDR2 is FYNNEI. J gave up 5 bases and V 6 bases, and 7 bases lay outside the gene matches. Here the CDR3 DNA reads TGTGCCAGCAGCTCCCCTAGCGGGAGGGGGGAGACCCAGTACTTC. Its protein is CASSSPSGRGETQYF.

The chain employs TRBV19 and TRBJ1-6, with TRBD1 as a possible D gene (5 bases). This CDR3 contains 15 residues. Trimming removed 6 bases at V and 6 bases at J, with 15 bases between. Germline loops: CDR1 LNHDA, CDR2 SQIVND (reference sequence). This CDR3 is CASRDPGRSNSPLHF. The CDR3 nucleotides read TGTGCCAGTAGGGACCCGGGACGTTCTAATTCACCCCTCCACTTT. Drawing the rest from reference TRBV19 and TRBJ1-6, the complete variable domain is DGGITQSPKYLFRKEGQNVTLSCEQNLNHDAMYWYRQDPGQGLRLIYYSQIVNDFQKGDIAEGYSVSREKKESFPLTVTSAQKNPTAFYLCASRDPGRSNSPLHFGNGTRLTVT.

V usage is TRBV7-6 and J usage is TRBJ2-5; D is unclear. CDR3 size: 17 residues. Germline CDR1 SGHVS, CDR2 FNYEAQ. The V end was cut by 2 bases, the J end by 3 bases, with 19 bases between. CDR3 nucleotide sequence: TGTGCCAGCAGCTTAACCCCCGGCGACCTGGGGAAAGAGACCCAGTACTTC. Encoded protein: CASSLTPGDLGKETQYF.

V and J are TRBV5-3 and TRBJ2-7; D possibly corresponds to TRBD2 (7 bases). TRBV5-3 is labeled an ORF, and its function is uncertain. CDR3 size: 14 residues. Trimming removed 4 bases from V and 3 bases from J, with 14 bases in between. The CDR3 nucleotides are TGTGCCAGAAGCGGACGGGGAGGGGGCTACGAGCAGTACTTC. Amino acids: CARSGRGGGYEQYF.

The V gene is TRBV6-5, the J gene TRBJ1-3; D is undetermined. The CDR3 is made up of 14 amino acids. Trimming removed 0 bases from V and 4 bases from J, with 7 bases in between. Germline V gene data show CDR1 as MNHEY and CDR2 as SVGAGI. The CDR3 bases are TGTGCCAGCAGTTACTCAACGAAGGGAAACACCATATATTTT. Protein product: CASSYSTKGNTIYF.

The chain couples TRBV15 to TRBJ1-6; 9 bases fit TRBD1. Germline V gene sequence: CDR1 LNHNV, CDR2 YYDKDF (reference sequence). The CDR3 loop spans 16 amino acids. With V trimmed by 4 bases and J by 8 bases, 9 bases remained unmatched. The CDR3 spells CATSIRPGQGYSPLHF. CDR3 DNA: TGTGCCACCAGCATAAGACCGGGACAGGGTTATTCACCCCTCCACTTT. The variable domain in full, with the rest retrieved from reference TRBV15 and TRBJ1-6, is DAMVIQNPRYQVTQFGKPVTLSCSQTLNHNVMYWYQQKSSQAPKLLFHYYDKDFNNEADTPDNFQSRRPNTSFCFLDIRSPGLGDTAMYLCATSIRPGQGYSPLHFGNGTRLTVT.

V is TRBV28 and J is TRBJ1-5, with a possible D match to TRBD1 (5 bases). Germline V CDR1 and CDR2: MDHEN, SYDVKM. The V end lost 5 bases, the J end lost 0 bases, and 14 bases lay between the germline ends. CDR3 length equals 16 residues. The chain's CDR3 is CASSPAGRDSNQPQHF. The CDR3 DNA follows: TGTGCCAGCAGTCCCGCGGGGCGGGATAGCAATCAGCCCCAGCATTTT.

The rearrangement uses TRBV12-5 and TRBJ2-1, with D hard to call. The length of the CDR3 is 12 residues. Per germline, CDR1 LGHNT and CDR2 FRNRAP. Between the trimmed V and J ends, which lost 4 bases and 2 bases, there was a span of 3 bases. CDR3: CASGSTYNEQFF. The CDR3 nucleotides are TGTGCTAGTGGTTCAACCTACAATGAGCAGTTCTTC. The whole variable domain, filled in from reference TRBV12-5 and TRBJ2-1, reads DARVTQTPRHKVTEMGQEVTMRCQPILGHNTVFWYRQTMMQGLELLAYFRNRAPLDDSGMPKDRFSAEMPDATLATLKIQPSEPRDSAVYFCASGSTYNEQFFGPGTRLTVL.